This T cell receptor beta chain was recorded in a study of OX40 agonist ivuxolimab in advanced cancers. Background on the study: Given to patients was ivuxolimab, an agonistic anti-OX40 (CD134) antibody. Findings and caveats of the study: Doses of 0.1 to 3.0 mg/kg were accompanied by clonal expansion of CD4+ and CD8+ blood T cells by week 6. Mean expanded clone counts were higher in CD8+ than CD4+ T cells.

Generated by immunoSEQ multiplex PCR, the TCRdb table keeps only in-frame clones and is missing some. This sample has about 71,000 clones; about 93% occur once, and the top ten carry 15% to 18%. It was autoimmune disease history or systemic immunosuppression that excluded patients. This clone was recorded only once. Antigen specificity is unknown. Per the germline V gene, CDR1 is SGDLS and CDR2 is YYNGEE. This CDR3 is 14 amino acids long. The V gene end was trimmed by 3 bases and the J gene end by 1 base; junction bases not matched to a gene: 2. This rearrangement joins TRBV9 to TRBJ2-7; 9 bases are shared with TRBD2. The TCR was taken from an adult with an advanced solid tumor such as melanoma, head and neck, liver or kidney cancer. The sample here was CD4+ or CD8+ T cells sorted from blood, taken in a trial of the OX40 agonist ivuxolimab. The CDR3 region is CASSASGTSYEQYF. CDR3 bases: TGTGCCAGCAGCGCTAGCGGGACGTCCTACGAGCAGTACTTC.